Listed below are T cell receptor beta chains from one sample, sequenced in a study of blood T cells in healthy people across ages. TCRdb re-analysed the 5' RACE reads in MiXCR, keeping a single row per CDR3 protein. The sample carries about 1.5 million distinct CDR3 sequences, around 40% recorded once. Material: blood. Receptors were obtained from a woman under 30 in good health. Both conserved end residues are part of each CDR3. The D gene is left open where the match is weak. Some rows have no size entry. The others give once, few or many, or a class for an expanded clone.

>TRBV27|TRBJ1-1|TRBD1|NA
CASILRTDRANSEAFF
TGTGCCAGCATCCTTCGGACGGACAGGGCTAATTCGGAAGCTTTCTTT
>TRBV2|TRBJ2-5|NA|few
CASSPTRGPYQETQYF
TGTGCCAGCAGCCCAACCCGCGGGCCTTACCAAGAGACCCAGTACTTC
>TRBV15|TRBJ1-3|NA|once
CATSRDRRGNTIYF
TGTGCCACCAGCAGAGATCGGCGAGGAAACACCATATATTTT
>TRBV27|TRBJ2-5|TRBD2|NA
CASSSIAGGLGEQYF
TGTGCCAGCAGTTCCATAGCGGGAGGGCTCGGTGAGCAGTACTTC
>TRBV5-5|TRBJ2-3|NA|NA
CASSLVSYGGSTDTQYF
TGTGCCAGCAGCTTGGTCAGTTACGGCGGGAGCACAGATACGCAGTATTTT
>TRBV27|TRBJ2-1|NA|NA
CASRRTDYNEQFF
TGTGCCAGCAGGAGGACAGATTACAATGAGCAGTTCTTC
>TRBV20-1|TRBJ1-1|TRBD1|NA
CSARDPNRGRNTEAFF
TGCAGTGCTAGAGATCCAAACAGGGGCAGGAACACTGAAGCTTTCTTT
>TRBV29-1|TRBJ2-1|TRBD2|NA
CSVEVLAGCNEQFF
TGCAGCGTTGAGGTACTAGCGGGTTGCAATGAGCAGTTCTTC
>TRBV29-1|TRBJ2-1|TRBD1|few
CSVEMARTGTYNEQFF
TGCAGCGTTGAAATGGCCCGGACAGGTACCTACAATGAGCAGTTCTTC
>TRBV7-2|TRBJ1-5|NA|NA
CASSLMDSNQPQHF
TGTGCCAGCAGCTTAATGGATAGCAATCAGCCCCAGCATTTT
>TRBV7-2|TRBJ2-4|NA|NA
CASNLVSYAENIQYF
TGTGCCAGCAACTTAGTCTCTTACGCCGAAAACATTCAGTACTTC
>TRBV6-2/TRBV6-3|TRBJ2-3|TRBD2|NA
CASEGTSTDAQYF
TGTGCCAGCGAGGGGACTAGCACAGATGCGCAGTATTTT
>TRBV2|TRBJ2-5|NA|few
CASGRGAIQETQYF
TGTGCCAGCGGAAGGGGAGCCATACAAGAGACCCAGTACTTC
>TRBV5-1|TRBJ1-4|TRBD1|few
CASSLLGGRDRSTEENEKLFF
TGCGCCAGCAGCTTGCTAGGCGGTAGGGACAGATCTACCGAGGAGAATGAAAAACTGTTTTTT
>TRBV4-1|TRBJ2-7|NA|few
CASSRYDKDLYEQYF
TGCGCCAGCAGCCGTTACGACAAGGACCTCTACGAGCAGTACTTC
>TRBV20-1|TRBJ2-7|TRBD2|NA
CSARDGTSGRAFNEQYF
TGCAGTGCTAGAGATGGGACTAGCGGGAGGGCTTTCAATGAGCAGTACTTC
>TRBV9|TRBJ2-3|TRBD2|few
CASRKYGLAVPLHTLLSRTDTQYF
TGTGCCAGCAGGAAATACGGGCTAGCGGTTCCCCTACACACCCTTTTATCCAGGACAGATACGCAGTATTTT
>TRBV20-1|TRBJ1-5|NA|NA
CSARDRGHSNQPQHF
TGCAGTGCTAGAGATCGCGGTCATAGCAATCAACCCCAGCATTTT
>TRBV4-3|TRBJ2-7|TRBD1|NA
CASSQFPGQDYEQYF
TGCGCCAGCAGCCAATTTCCGGGACAGGACTACGAGCAGTACTTC
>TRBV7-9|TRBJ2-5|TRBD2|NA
CASSKGTTDEQYF
TGTGCCAGCAGCAAAGGGACTACCGATGAGCAGTACTTC
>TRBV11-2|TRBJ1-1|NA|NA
CASRAGGWMNTEAFF
TGTGCCAGCAGGGCGGGGGGATGGATGAACACTGAAGCTTTCTTT
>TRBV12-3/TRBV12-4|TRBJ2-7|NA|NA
CASTFGVDEQYF
TGTGCCAGCACTTTTGGGGTCGACGAGCAGTACTTC